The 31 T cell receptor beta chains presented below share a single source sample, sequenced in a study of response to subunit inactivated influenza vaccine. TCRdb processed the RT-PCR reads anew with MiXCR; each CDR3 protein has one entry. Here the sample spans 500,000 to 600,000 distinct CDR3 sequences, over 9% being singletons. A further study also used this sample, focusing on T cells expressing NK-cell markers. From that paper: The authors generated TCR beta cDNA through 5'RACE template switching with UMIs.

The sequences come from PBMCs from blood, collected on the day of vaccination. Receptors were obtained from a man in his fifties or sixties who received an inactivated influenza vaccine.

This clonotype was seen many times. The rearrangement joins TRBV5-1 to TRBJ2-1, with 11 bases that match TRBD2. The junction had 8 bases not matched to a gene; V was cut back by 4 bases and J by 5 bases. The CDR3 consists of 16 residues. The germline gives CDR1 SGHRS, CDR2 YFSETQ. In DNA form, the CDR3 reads TGCGCCAGCAGCCTTATAGCGGGAGGGCCTAACAATGAGCAGTTCTTC. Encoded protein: CASSLIAGGPNNEQFF.

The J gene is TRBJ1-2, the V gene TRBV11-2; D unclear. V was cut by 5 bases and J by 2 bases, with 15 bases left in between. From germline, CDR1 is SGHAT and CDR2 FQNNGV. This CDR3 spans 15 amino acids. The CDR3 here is CASSTAQTPNYGYTF. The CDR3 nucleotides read TGTGCCAGCAGCACGGCGCAGACTCCAAACTATGGCTACACCTTC.

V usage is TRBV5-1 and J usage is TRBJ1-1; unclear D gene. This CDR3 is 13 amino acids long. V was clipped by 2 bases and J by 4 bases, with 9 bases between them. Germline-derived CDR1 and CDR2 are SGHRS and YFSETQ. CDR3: CASSFDMGTEAFF. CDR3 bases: TGCGCCAGCAGCTTTGATATGGGCACTGAAGCTTTCTTT.

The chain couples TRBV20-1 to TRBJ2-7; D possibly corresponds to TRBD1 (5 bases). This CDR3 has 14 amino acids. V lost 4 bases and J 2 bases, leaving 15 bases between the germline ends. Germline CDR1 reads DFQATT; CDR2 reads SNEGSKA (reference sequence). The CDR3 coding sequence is TGCAGTGCTAACTCCGCGACAGCTACCTACGAGCAGTACTTC. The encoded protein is CSANSATATYEQYF.

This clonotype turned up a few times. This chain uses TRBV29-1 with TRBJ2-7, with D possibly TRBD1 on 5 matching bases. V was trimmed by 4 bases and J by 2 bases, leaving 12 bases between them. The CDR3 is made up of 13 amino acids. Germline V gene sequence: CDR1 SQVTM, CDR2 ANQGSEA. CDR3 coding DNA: TGCAGCGTTGTCGGCAGGGTAACCTACGAGCAGTACTTC. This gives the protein CSVVGRVTYEQYF.

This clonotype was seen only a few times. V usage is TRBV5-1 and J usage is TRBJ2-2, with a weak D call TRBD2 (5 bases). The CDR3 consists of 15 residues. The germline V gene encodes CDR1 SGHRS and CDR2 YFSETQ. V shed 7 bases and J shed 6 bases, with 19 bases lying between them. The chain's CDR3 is CASHPDSRSAGELFF. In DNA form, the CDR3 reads TGCGCCAGCCACCCGGACTCAAGATCCGCCGGGGAGCTGTTTTTT.

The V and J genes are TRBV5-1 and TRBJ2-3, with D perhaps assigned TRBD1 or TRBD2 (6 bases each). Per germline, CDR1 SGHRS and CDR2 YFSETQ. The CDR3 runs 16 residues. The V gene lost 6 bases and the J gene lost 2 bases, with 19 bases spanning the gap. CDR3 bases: TGCGCCAGCAAAGGGGGAAGGAGGGGATACACAGATACGCAGTATTTT. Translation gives CASKGGRRGYTDTQYF.

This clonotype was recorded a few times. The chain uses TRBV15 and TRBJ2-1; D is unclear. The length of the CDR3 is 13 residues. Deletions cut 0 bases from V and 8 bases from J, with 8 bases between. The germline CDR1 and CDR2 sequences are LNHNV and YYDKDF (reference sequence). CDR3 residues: CATSRDLAYEQFF. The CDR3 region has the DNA TGTGCCACCAGCAGAGATCTGGCCTATGAGCAGTTCTTC.

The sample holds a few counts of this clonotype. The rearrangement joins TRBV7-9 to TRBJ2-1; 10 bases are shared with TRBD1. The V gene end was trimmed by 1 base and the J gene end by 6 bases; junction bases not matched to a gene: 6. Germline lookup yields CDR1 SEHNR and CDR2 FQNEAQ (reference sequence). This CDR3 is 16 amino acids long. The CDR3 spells CASSLDRTGGINEQFF. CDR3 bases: TGTGCCAGCAGCTTAGATAGGACAGGGGGGATCAATGAGCAGTTCTTC.

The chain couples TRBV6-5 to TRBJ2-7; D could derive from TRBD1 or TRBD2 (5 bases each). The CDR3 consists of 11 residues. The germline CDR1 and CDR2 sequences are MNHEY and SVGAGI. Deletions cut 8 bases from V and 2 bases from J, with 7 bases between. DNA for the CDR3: TGTGCCAGCTGGGGGACCTACGAGCAGTACTTC. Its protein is CASWGTYEQYF.

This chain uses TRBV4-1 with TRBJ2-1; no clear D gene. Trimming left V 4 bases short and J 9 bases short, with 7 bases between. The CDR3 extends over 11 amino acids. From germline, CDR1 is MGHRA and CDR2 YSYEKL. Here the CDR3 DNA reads TGCGCCAGCAGCCGTGATGGTGAGCAGTTCTTC. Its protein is CASSRDGEQFF.

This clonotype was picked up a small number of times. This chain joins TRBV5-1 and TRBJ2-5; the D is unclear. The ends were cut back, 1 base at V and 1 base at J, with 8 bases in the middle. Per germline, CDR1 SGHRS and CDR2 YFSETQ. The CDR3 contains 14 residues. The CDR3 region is CASSLSVTQETQYF. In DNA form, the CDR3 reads TGCGCCAGCAGCTTGTCGGTGACCCAAGAGACCCAGTACTTC.

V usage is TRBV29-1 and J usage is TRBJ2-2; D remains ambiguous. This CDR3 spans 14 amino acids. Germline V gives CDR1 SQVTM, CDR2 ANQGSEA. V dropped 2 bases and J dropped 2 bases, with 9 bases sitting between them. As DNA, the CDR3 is TGCAGCGTTGAACCAGATAGTAACACCGGGGAGCTGTTTTTT. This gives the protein CSVEPDSNTGELFF.

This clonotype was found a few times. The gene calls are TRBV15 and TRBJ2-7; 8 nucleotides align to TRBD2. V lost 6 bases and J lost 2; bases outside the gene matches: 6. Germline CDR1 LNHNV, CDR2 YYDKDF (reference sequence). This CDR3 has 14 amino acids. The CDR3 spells CATSKTGGTYEQYF. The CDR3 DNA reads TGTGCCACCAGTAAAACGGGAGGGACCTACGAGCAGTACTTC.

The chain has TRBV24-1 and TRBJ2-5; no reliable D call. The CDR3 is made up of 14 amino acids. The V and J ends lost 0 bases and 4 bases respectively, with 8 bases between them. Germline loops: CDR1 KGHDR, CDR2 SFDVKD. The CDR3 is CATSDLRVGETQYF. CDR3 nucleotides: TGTGCCACCAGTGATTTGCGGGTAGGAGAGACCCAGTACTTC.

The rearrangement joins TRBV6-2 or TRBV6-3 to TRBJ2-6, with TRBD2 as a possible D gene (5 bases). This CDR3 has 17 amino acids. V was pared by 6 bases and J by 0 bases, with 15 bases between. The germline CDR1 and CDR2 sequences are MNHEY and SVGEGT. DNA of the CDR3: TGTGCCAGCAGACTAGTTCAGGTTCGCTCTGGGGCCAACGTCCTGACTTTC. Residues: CASRLVQVRSGANVLTF.

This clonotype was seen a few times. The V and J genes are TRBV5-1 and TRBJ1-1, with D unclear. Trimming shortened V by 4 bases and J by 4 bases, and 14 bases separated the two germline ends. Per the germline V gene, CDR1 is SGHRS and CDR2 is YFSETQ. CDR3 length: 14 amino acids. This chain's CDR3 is CASSPEVGVTEAFF. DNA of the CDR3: TGCGCCAGCAGCCCCGAGGTTGGTGTCACTGAAGCTTTCTTT.

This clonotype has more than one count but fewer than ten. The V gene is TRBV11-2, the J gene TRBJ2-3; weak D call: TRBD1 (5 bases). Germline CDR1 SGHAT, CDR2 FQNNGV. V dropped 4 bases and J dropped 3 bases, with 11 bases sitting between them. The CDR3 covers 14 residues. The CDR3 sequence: CASSWTDTTDTQYF. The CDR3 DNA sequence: TGTGCCAGCAGCTGGACGGACACAACAGATACGCAGTATTTT.

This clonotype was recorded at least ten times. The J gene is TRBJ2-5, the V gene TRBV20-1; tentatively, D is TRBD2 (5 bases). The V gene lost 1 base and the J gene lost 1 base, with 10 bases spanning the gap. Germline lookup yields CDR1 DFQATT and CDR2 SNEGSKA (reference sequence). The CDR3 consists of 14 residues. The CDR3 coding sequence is TGCAGTGCTAGAGTTATCGGGGTCCAAGAGACCCAGTACTTC. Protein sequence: CSARVIGVQETQYF.

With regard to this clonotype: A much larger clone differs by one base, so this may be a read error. CDR3 in amino acids: CSAGGYLREAHNEQFF. CDR3 sequence (DNA): TGCAGTGCTGGAGGGTATTTGCGGGAGGCCCACAATGAGCAGTTCTTC. This chain connects TRBV20-1 to TRBJ2-1, with 8 bases lining up with TRBD2. The germline CDR1 and CDR2 sequences are DFQATT and SNEGSKA (reference sequence). Trimming took 5 bases from V and 5 from J; bases not matched to a gene: 14. The CDR3 has 16 amino acids.

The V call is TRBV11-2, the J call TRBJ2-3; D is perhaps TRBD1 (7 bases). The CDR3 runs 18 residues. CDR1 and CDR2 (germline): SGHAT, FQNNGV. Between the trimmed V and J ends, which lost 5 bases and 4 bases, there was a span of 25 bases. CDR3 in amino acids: CASSPQRYRQGGPDTQYF. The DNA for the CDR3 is TGTGCCAGCAGCCCCCAAAGGTACCGACAGGGAGGTCCAGATACGCAGTATTTT.

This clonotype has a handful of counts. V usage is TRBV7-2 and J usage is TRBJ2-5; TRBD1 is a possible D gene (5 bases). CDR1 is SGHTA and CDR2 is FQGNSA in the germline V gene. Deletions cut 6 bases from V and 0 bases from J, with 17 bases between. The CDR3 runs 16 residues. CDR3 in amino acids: CASRPDSLSYQETQYF. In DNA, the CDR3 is TGTGCCAGCAGACCCGACAGCCTATCGTACCAAGAGACCCAGTACTTC.

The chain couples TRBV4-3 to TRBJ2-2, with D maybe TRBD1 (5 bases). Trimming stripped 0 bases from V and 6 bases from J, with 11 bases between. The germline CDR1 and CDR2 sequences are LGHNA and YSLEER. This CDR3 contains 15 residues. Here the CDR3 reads CASSQDARVPGELFF. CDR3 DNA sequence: TGCGCCAGCAGCCAAGACGCCAGGGTTCCCGGGGAGCTGTTTTTT.

CDR3 in amino acids: CASSPLTSGGTSYEQYF. The CDR3 DNA sequence: TGTGCCAGCAGTCCCTTGACTAGCGGGGGGACCTCCTACGAGCAGTACTTC. The rearrangement links TRBV12-3 or TRBV12-4 to TRBJ2-7; 13 bases fit TRBD2. The CDR3 runs 17 residues. V shed 5 bases, J shed 0 bases, and the junction held 7 bases outside the gene matches.

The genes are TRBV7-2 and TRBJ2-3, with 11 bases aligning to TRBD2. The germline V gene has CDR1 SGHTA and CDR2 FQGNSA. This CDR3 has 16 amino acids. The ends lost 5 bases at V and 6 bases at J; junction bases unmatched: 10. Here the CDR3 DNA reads TGTGCCAGCAGCCCCTGGGCCGGGACTAGCGGCGATACGCAGTATTTT. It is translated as CASSPWAGTSGDTQYF.

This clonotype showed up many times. CDR3 in DNA: TGCAGCGTTGAAACAGGGTACTATGGCTACACCTTC. This sequence encodes CSVETGYYGYTF. This chain joins TRBV29-1 and TRBJ1-2, with a possible D match to TRBD1 (6 bases). The germline gives CDR1 SQVTM, CDR2 ANQGSEA. V gave up 2 bases and J gave up 3 bases, with 7 bases separating them. The CDR3 is made up of 12 amino acids.

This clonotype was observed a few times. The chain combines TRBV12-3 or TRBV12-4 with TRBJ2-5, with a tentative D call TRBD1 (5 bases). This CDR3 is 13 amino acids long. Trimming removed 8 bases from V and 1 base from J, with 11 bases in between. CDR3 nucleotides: TGTGCCAGCCAGGGTGAGGCCCAAGAGACCCAGTACTTC. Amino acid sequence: CASQGEAQETQYF.

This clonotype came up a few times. This CDR3 reads CAIHGQPANTGELFF. The CDR3 DNA is TGTGCCATTCATGGACAGCCCGCGAACACCGGGGAGCTGTTTTTT. The chain combines TRBV10-3 with TRBJ2-2; a weak D match, TRBD1 (6 bases). Germline CDR1 is ENHRY and CDR2 is SYGVKD. Trimming left V 9 bases short and J 0 bases short, with 14 bases between. CDR3 length: 15 amino acids.

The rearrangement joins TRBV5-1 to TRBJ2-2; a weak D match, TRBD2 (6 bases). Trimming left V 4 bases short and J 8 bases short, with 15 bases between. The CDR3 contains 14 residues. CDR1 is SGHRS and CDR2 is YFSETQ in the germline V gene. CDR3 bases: TGCGCCAGCAGCCACAACGTGGGGACTGGGGAGCTGTTTTTT. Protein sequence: CASSHNVGTGELFF.

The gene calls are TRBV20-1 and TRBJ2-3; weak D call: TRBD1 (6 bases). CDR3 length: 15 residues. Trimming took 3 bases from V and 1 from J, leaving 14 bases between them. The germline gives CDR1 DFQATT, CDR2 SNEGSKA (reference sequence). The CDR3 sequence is CSASRGLTGTDTQYF. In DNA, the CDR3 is TGCAGTGCTAGCAGGGGCCTGACAGGCACAGATACGCAGTATTTT.

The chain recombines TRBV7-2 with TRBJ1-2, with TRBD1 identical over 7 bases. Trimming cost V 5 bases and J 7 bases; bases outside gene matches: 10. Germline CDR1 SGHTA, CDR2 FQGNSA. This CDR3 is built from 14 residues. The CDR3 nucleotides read TGTGCCAGCAGCCCCACGAGGGGGCTGGGTGGCTACACCTTC. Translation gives CASSPTRGLGGYTF.